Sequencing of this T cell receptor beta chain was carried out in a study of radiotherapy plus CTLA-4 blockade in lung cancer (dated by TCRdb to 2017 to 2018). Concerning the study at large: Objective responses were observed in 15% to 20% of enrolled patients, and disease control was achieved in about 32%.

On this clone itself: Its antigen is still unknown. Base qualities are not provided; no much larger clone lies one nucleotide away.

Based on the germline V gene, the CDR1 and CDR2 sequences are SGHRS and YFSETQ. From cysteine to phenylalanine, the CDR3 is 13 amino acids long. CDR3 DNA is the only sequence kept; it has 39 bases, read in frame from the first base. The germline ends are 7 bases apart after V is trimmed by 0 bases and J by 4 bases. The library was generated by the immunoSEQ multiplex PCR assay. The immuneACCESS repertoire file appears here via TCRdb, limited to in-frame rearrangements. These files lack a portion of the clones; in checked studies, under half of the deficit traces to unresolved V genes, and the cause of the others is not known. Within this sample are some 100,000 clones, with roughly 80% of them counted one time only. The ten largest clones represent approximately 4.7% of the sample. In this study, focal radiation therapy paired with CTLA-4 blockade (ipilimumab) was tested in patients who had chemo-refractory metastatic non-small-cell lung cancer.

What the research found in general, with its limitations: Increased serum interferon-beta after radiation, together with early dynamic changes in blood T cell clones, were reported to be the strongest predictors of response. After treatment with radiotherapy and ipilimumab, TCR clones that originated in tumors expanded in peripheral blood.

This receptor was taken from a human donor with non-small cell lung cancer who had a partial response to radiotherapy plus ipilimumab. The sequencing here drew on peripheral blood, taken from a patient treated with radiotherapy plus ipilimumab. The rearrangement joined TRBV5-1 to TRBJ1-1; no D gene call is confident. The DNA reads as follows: TGCGCCAGCAGCTTGGGCGCGGCCACTGAAGCTTTCTTT. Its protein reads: CASSLGAATEAFF. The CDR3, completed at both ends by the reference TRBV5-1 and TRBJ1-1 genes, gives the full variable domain KAGVTQTPRYLIKTRGQQVTLSCSPISGHRSVSWYQQTPGQGLQFLFEYFSETQRNKGNFPGRFSGRQFSNSRSEMNVSTLELGDSALYLCASSLGAATEAFFGQGTRLTVV.